This T cell receptor (beta chain) is drawn from a study of cytomegalovirus exposure and HLA in healthy donors. Vbeta (60) and Jbeta (13) primers were used in the PCR. Some clones are missing from TCRdb's copy, which holds only in-frame ones; the method was immunoSEQ multiplex PCR. The table records 110,000 or so clones, roughly three quarters of them present only once. V was clipped by 4 bases and J by 3 bases, with 12 bases between them. The CDR3 totals 14 residues. Germline V gives CDR1 SEHNR, CDR2 FQNEAQ (reference sequence). This receptor was identified in a man aged 45 to 65 in good health and CMV-seropositive. Material: PBMCs. The chain uses TRBV7-9 and TRBJ1-2; D is ambiguous. The CDR3 reads CASSYPREDYGYTF. Here the CDR3 DNA reads TGTGCCAGCAGCTACCCGAGGGAGGACTATGGCTACACCTTC.